The clone carrying this T cell receptor beta chain was seen a handful of times. Seattle's enrolled individuals joined amid active infection and were then monitored longitudinally. With V trimmed by 6 bases and J by 6 bases, 7 bases remained unmatched. The CDR3 is made up of 15 amino acids. Germline CDR1 and CDR2: LNHDA and SQIVND (reference sequence). These data originate in a study of blood T cell repertoires in COVID-19. Study-wide context: Sources were T cells, B-cell-depleted T cells, or PBMCs; the material itself was cDNA or gDNA.

The table came from immunoSEQ multiplex PCR; TCRdb's copy has only in-frame clones and leaves some out. Of about 150,000 clones in the sample, 75% to 85% were seen once. V usage is TRBV19 and J usage is TRBJ2-1, with 11 bases lining up with TRBD2. Sequencing input: peripheral blood. The clonotype was recovered from a woman aged 55-75 years with COVID-19, enrolled during active disease. In DNA, the CDR3 is TGTGCCAGTAGCTTTACTAGCGGGAGAAGCAATGAGCAGTTCTTC. Translated, it gives CASSFTSGRSNEQFF.